The present T cell receptor (beta chain) was sequenced within a study of T cells after yellow fever vaccination. The study, taken as a whole, reports: The study re-detected most primary-vaccination clones after the booster (about 96% CD4, roughly 85% CD8). Weaker in magnitude, the secondary response showed a faster peak on day 5 versus 15.

This CDR3 is 11 amino acids long. Trimming left V 7 bases short and J 6 bases short, with 8 bases between. Germline lookup yields CDR1 LGHNA and CDR2 YSLEER. On this clonotype itself: The antigen remains undetermined.

A single record per CDR3 protein comes from TCRdb applying MiXCR to the 5' RACE reads. Among some 500,000 distinct CDR3 sequences listed, less than 15% were seen once. The sample consisted of PBMCs, taken on the day of the yellow fever booster vaccination. This TCR was sampled from a young man who received the YFV17D yellow fever vaccine. This chain links TRBV4-3 with TRBJ2-3, with no clear D. CDR3 coding DNA: TGCGCCAGCATGGACGGGGATACGCAGTATTTT. Encoded protein: CASMDGDTQYF.